Following are 23 T cell receptor beta chains from one sample sequenced in a study of blood T cell repertoires in COVID-19. Clones were read by immunoSEQ multiplex PCR, and TCRdb kept only the in-frame ones, dropping some. The sample has around 58,000 clones, around 90% seen once. The sample taken for sequencing was PBMCs or T cells enriched from blood (not recorded which). Receptor source: a woman in her thirties or forties who had recovered from COVID-19.

The gene calls are TRBV29-1 and TRBJ1-2, with 7 bases fitting TRBD1. The CDR3 spans 11 residues. Germline CDR1 and CDR2: SQVTM and ANQGSEA. Unmatched junction bases numbered 4, after V lost 6 bases and J lost 6 bases. The CDR3 sequence is CSVFQGDGYTF. For the CDR3, the DNA is TGCAGCGTGTTTCAGGGGGATGGCTACACCTTC.

The chain couples TRBV5-1 to TRBJ1-1; TRBD1 matches 7 bases. The germline CDR1 and CDR2 sequences are SGHRS and YFSETQ. The CDR3 totals 13 residues. The V segment lost 4 bases and the J segment 0 bases; nucleotides outside the gene matches: 0. CDR3: CASSGTVNTEAFF. CDR3 nucleotides: TGCGCCAGCAGCGGGACAGTGAACACTGAAGCTTTCTTT.

In its sample, this clone was seen once. The chain has TRBV11-2 and TRBJ1-1; possible D gene TRBD1, 6 bases. This CDR3 comprises 16 residues. V was shortened by 4 bases and J by 4 bases, with 19 bases between the two germline ends. The germline gives CDR1 SGHAT, CDR2 FQNNGV. The CDR3 nucleotides read TGTGCCAGCAGCTCAGGGGTGGGACACCGATTCACTGAAGCTTTCTTT. As protein: CASSSGVGHRFTEAFF.

The chain combines TRBV10-3 with TRBJ1-5; no clear D gene. The CDR3 length is 14 residues. The germline V gene encodes CDR1 ENHRY and CDR2 SYGVKD. Trimming removed 8 bases from V and 4 bases from J, with 15 bases in between. This chain's CDR3 is CAIVHGVDNQPQHF. DNA of the CDR3: TGTGCCATCGTTCACGGGGTTGATAATCAGCCCCAGCATTTT.

This clone was seen only once. V and J are TRBV3-1 (or the pseudogene TRBV3-2) and TRBJ1-1; TRBD1 might be the D (5 bases). This CDR3 spans 14 amino acids. V was pared by 2 bases and J by 8 bases, with 15 bases between. From germline, CDR1 is LGHDT and CDR2 YNNKEL (reference sequence). The CDR3 here is CASSQQGGSIEAFF. The CDR3 bases are TGTGCCAGCAGCCAACAGGGAGGGTCGATAGAAGCTTTCTTT.

The chain recombines TRBV14 with TRBJ2-1; weak D call: TRBD1 (7 bases). The V end was cut by 3 bases, the J end by 7 bases, with 19 bases between. The CDR3 consists of 16 residues. Germline V gene sequence: CDR1 SGHDN, CDR2 FVKESK. CDR3 residues: CASSQLYRGRGNEQFF. The CDR3 DNA reads as TGTGCCAGCAGCCAGTTATACAGGGGCCGGGGGAATGAGCAGTTCTTC.

The genes are TRBV24-1 and TRBJ2-7; D gene uncertain. The length of the CDR3 is 12 residues. Trimming took off 0 bases at V and 7 bases at J, with 6 bases between the two ends. Germline CDR1 reads KGHDR; CDR2 reads SFDVKD. CDR3 region: CATSDLNSEQYF. The CDR3 DNA reads as TGTGCCACCAGTGATTTGAACTCGGAGCAGTACTTC.

This clone has a handful of counts. The V gene is TRBV7-6, the J gene TRBJ1-4, with 10 bases that match TRBD1. Germline V gene sequence: CDR1 SGHVS, CDR2 FNYEAQ. V gave up 5 bases and J gave up 7 bases; unmatched junction bases: 10. The CDR3 has 16 amino acids. CDR3 nucleotides: TGTGCCAGCAGCCAGCGGGACAGGGGACGGACTGAAAAACTGTTTTTT. Translated, it gives CASSQRDRGRTEKLFF.

This chain connects TRBV5-5 to TRBJ1-4; the D gene is possibly TRBD1 (5 bases). V was pared by 1 base and J by 2 bases, with 21 bases between. Germline V CDR1 and CDR2: SGHKS, YYEKEE (reference sequence). The CDR3 extends over 19 amino acids. This chain's CDR3 is CASSLRPDRALDTNEKLFF. For the CDR3, the DNA is TGTGCCAGCAGCTTGAGGCCCGACAGAGCTCTAGACACTAATGAAAAACTGTTTTTT.

The chain links TRBV9 to TRBJ1-2; perhaps TRBD1 as D (5 bases). The CDR3 has 13 residues. V lost 2 bases and J lost 7, with 12 bases in between. Germline-derived CDR1 and CDR2 are SGDLS and YYNGEE. The CDR3 DNA reads as TGTGCCAGCAGCGTCAGGGAAGCCTTTGGCTACACCTTC. Translated: CASSVREAFGYTF.

The CDR3 coding sequence is TGTGCCAGCAGCCAAGATCCTCAGGGGAGCAATCAGCCCCAGCATTTT. Its translation is CASSQDPQGSNQPQHF. V usage is TRBV4-2 and J usage is TRBJ1-5, with D tentatively TRBD1 (6 bases). Germline V CDR1 and CDR2: LGHNA, YNFKEQ. With 0 bases removed from V and 1 base from J, the gap between germline ends came to 10 bases. This CDR3 comprises 16 residues.

The rearrangement joins TRBV19 to TRBJ1-5; D not resolved. V was clipped by 1 base and J by 1 base, with 5 bases between them. This CDR3 has 14 amino acids. The germline CDR1 and CDR2 sequences are LNHDA and SQIVND (reference sequence). The CDR3, as DNA: TGTGCCAGTAGTATAGTGCTAAGCAATCAGCCCCAGCATTTT. Translating it yields CASSIVLSNQPQHF.

The chain is built from TRBV21-1 and TRBJ1-2. TRBV21-1 is classified as a pseudogene. This CDR3 contains 14 residues. The CDR3 nucleotides read TGTGCCAGCAGTACCGAAGCGGGGGGCGATGGCTACACCTTC. This translates into CASSTEAGGDGYTF.

This rearrangement joins TRBV5-1 to TRBJ2-7; maybe TRBD2 (6 bases). V was trimmed by 0 bases and J by 3 bases, leaving 7 bases between them. There are 13 residues in the CDR3. The germline V gene has CDR1 SGHRS and CDR2 YFSETQ. The CDR3, as DNA: TGCGCCAGCAGCTTGGGACTAGGCTACGAGCAGTACTTC. This gives the protein CASSLGLGYEQYF.

V and J are TRBV7-9 and TRBJ2-1, with D maybe TRBD1 (6 bases). Germline V gene sequence: CDR1 SEHNR, CDR2 FQNEAQ (reference sequence). V lost 5 bases, J lost 3 bases, and 20 bases lay in between. This CDR3 is 17 amino acids long. This CDR3 reads CASSLLTGSVGYNEQFF. The DNA for the CDR3 is TGTGCCAGCAGCCTTCTGACAGGCTCTGTAGGCTACAATGAGCAGTTCTTC.

This chain joins TRBV6-2 or TRBV6-3 and TRBJ2-1; D may be TRBD1 (5 bases). Trimming pared 4 bases from V and 7 bases from J, leaving 17 bases between. CDR3 size: 15 residues. Looked up from germline, CDR1 is MNHEY and CDR2 is SVGEGT. As DNA, the CDR3 is TGTGCCAGCAGTTTTGGTAGGGGCCCATTAAATGAGCAGTTCTTC. Translated: CASSFGRGPLNEQFF.

This chain connects TRBV7-9 to TRBJ2-1; TRBD1 is a possible D gene (6 bases). Trimming cost V 1 base and J 2 bases, with 9 bases left between them. This CDR3 comprises 15 residues. Per the germline V gene, CDR1 is SEHNR and CDR2 is FQNEAQ (reference sequence). The CDR3 here is CASSLGRGTYNEQFF. For the CDR3, the DNA is TGTGCCAGCAGCTTAGGCAGGGGCACCTACAATGAGCAGTTCTTC.

V usage is TRBV6-5 and J usage is TRBJ2-7, with 7 bases fitting TRBD1. The CDR3 is made up of 14 amino acids. V dropped 7 bases and J dropped 5; count of bases not matched to a gene: 11. Germline loops: CDR1 MNHEY, CDR2 SVGAGI. The CDR3 loop is CASILRDSLDEQYF. In DNA form, the CDR3 reads TGTGCCAGCATACTAAGGGACAGTCTAGACGAGCAGTACTTC.

This clone was seen more than once but under ten times. The chain is built from TRBV11-3 and TRBJ2-3, with 7 bases identical to TRBD2. Germline loops: CDR1 SGHNT, CDR2 YENEEA. This CDR3 is 15 amino acids long. With V trimmed by 4 bases and J by 2 bases, 6 bases remained unmatched. The CDR3 sequence is CASSSGGGNTDTQYF. The CDR3 bases are TGTGCCAGCAGCTCTGGGGGAGGGAACACAGATACGCAGTATTTT.

This chain joins TRBV4-2 and TRBJ1-5; 10 positions match TRBD1. The CDR3 consists of 17 residues. The V and J ends lost 0 bases and 7 bases, in that order; junction bases with no gene match: 9. Germline V CDR1 and CDR2: LGHNA, YNFKEQ. CDR3 protein: CASSQESGQGHRQPQHF. CDR3 sequence (DNA): TGTGCCAGCAGCCAAGAGTCGGGACAGGGGCATAGGCAGCCCCAGCATTTT.

This rearrangement joins TRBV19 to TRBJ1-2; TRBD1 is a possible D gene (6 bases). Trimming took 7 bases from V and 8 from J, leaving 14 bases between them. CDR1 LNHDA and CDR2 SQIVND come from the germline V gene (reference sequence). The CDR3 consists of 12 residues. The CDR3 loop reads CASNLQGNGYTF. In DNA, the CDR3 is TGTGCCAGTAACTTACAGGGTAACGGCTACACCTTC.

The chain combines TRBV5-1 with TRBJ2-5; 8 bases align to TRBD1. The CDR3 totals 14 residues. Germline CDR1 is SGHRS and CDR2 is YFSETQ. V trimming: 4 bases; J trimming: 4 bases; junction bases outside the gene matches: 6. CDR3 sequence: CASSPGGIGETQYF. As DNA, the CDR3 is TGCGCCAGCAGCCCAGGGGGCATTGGAGAGACCCAGTACTTC.

V is TRBV27 and J is TRBJ2-1, with 7 bases fitting TRBD2. The CDR3 length is 15 residues. With 6 bases clipped from V and 6 bases from J, the junction kept 11 bases outside the gene matches. The germline CDR1 and CDR2 sequences are MNHEY and SMNVEV (reference sequence). The CDR3 DNA follows: TGTGCCAGCAGCCCGCGGGGGAGATATTCCAATGAGCAGTTCTTC. It codes for CASSPRGRYSNEQFF.